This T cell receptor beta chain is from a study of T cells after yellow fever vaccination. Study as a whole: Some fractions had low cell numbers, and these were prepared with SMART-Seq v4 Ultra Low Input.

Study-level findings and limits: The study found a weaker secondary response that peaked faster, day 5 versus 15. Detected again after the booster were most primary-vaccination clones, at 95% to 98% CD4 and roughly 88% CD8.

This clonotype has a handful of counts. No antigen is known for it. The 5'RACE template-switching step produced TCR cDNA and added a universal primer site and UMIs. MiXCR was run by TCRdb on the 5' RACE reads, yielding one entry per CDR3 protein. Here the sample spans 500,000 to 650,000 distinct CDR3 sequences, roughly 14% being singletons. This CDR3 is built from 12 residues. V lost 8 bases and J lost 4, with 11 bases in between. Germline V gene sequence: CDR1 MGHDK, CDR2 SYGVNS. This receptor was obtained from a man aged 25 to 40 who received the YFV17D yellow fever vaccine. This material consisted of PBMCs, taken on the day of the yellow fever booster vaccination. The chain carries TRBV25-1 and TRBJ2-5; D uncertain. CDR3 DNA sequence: TGTGCCAGCGCGGTGGTAGGAGAGACCCAGTACTTC. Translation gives CASAVVGETQYF.